This passage covers 7 T cell receptor beta chains from one sample sequenced in a study of T cells expressing NK-cell markers. After re-calling the 5' RACE reads, TCRdb lists one entry per CDR3 protein, DNA absent. The specimen's table records about 460,000 distinct CDR3 sequences. Sequenced sample: blood T cells: a sorted CD56 or NKG2C T cell subset, CD4+ or CD8+ T cells, or bulk PBMC T cells (not recorded which). The receptors were gathered from a woman aged 45-60 years in good health.

The V call is TRBV3-1, the J call TRBJ1-2. The CDR3 is 16 residues long. CDR1 and CDR2 (germline): LGHDT, YNNKEL (reference sequence). The CDR3 region is CASSQGSLGSSRGYTF.

This sequence joins TRBV7-2 and TRBJ1-2. The CDR3 totals 15 residues. Germline assignment: CDR1 SGHTA and CDR2 FQGNSA. CDR3 in amino acids: CASSLSRTPTYGYTF.

This chain joins TRBV9 and TRBJ2-1. Germline V gives CDR1 SGDLS, CDR2 YYNGEE. The CDR3 is 14 amino acids. Here the CDR3 reads CASSVVPENNEQFF.

The rearrangement joins TRBV4-1 to TRBJ1-4; with no DNA, the TCRdb D assignment of TRBD1 cannot be verified. The CDR3 length is 16 residues. Germline V lookup: CDR1 MGHRA, CDR2 YSYEKL. CDR3 region: CASSQDSGQGSGKLFF.

This rearrangement joins TRBV7-9 to TRBJ2-6; there is no DNA to check the TCRdb D call of TRBD1. From germline, CDR1 is SEHNR and CDR2 FQNEAQ (reference sequence). There are 19 residues in the CDR3. The CDR3 reads CASSLYLGQGRSGANVLTF.

V and J are TRBV5-1 and TRBJ2-3; absent DNA, TCRdb's TRBD2 call cannot be checked. Germline V lookup: CDR1 SGHRS, CDR2 YFSETQ. The CDR3 spans 18 residues. This chain's CDR3 is CASSLVQYRTSGRDTQYF.

The gene calls are TRBV19 and TRBJ2-1; without DNA, the TCRdb call of TRBD2 cannot be checked. The CDR3 is 14 amino acids. Germline CDR1 and CDR2: LNHDA and SQIVND (reference sequence). The CDR3 sequence is CASRGGPSYNEQFF.